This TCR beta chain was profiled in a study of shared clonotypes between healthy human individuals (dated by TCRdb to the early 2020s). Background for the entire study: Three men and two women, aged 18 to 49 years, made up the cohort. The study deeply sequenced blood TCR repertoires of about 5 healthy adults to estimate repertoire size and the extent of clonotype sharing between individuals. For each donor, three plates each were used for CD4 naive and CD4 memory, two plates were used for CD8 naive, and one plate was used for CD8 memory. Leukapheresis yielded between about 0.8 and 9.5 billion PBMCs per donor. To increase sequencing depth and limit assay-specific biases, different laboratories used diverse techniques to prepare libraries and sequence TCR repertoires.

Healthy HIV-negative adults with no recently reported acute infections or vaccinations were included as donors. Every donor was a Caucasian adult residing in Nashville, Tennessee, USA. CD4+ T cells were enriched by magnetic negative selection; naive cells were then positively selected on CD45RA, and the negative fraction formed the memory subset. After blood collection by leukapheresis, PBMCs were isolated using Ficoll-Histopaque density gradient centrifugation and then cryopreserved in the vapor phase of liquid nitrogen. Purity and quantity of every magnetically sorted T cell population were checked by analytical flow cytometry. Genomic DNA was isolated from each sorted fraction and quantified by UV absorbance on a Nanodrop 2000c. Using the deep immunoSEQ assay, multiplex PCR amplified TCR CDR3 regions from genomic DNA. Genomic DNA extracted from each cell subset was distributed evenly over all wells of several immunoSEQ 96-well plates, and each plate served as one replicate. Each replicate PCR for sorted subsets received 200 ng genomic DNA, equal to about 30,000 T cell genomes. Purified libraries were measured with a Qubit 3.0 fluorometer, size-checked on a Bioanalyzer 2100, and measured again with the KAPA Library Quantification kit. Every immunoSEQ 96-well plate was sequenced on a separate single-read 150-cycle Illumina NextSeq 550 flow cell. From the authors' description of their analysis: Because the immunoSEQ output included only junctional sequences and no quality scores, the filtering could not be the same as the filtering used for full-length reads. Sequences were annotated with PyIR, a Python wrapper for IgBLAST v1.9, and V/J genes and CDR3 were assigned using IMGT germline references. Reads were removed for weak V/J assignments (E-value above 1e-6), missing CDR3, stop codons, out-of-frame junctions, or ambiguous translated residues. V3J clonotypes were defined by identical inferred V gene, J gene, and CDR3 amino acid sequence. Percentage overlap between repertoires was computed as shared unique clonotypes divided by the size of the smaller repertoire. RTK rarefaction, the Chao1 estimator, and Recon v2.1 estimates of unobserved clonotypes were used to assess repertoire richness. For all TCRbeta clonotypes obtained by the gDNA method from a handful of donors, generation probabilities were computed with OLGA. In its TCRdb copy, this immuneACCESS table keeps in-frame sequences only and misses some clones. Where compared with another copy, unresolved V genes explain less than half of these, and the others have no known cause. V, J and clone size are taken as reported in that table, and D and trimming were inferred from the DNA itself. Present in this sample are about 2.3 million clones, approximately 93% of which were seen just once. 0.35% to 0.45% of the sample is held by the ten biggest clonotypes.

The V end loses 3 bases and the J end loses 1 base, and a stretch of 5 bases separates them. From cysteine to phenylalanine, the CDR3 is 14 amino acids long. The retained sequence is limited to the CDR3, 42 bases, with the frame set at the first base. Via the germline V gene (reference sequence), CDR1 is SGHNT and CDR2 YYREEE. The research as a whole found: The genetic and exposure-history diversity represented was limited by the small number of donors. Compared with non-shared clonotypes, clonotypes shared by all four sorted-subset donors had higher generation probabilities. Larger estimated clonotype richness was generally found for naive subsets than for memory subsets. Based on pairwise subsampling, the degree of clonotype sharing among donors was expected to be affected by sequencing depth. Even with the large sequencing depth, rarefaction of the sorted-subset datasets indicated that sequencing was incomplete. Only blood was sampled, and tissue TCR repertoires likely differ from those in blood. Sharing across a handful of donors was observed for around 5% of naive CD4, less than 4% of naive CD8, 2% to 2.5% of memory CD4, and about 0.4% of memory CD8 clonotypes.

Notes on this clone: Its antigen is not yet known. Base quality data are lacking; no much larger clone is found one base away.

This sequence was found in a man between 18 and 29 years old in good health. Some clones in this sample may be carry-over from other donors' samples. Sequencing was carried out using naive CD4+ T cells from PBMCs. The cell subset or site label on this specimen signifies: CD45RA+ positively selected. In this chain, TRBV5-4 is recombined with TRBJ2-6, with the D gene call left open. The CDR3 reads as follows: CASSSFSGANVLTF. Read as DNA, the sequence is TGTGCCAGCAGCTCCTTTTCTGGGGCCAACGTCCTGACTTTC.